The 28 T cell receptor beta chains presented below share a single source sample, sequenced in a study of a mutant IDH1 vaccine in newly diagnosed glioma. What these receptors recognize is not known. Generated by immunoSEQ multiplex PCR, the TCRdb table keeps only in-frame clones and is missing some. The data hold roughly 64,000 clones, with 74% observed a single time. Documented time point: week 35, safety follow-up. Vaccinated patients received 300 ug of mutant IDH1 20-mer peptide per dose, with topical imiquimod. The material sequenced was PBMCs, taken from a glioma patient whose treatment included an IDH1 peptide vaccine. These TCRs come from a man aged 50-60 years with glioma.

For the CDR3, the DNA is TGTGCCAGCAGTGTCCGGGACACAAGTTACACTGAAGCTTTCTTT. It encodes CASSVRDTSYTEAFF. The rearrangement links TRBV25-1 to TRBJ1-1, with a tentative D call TRBD1 (6 bases). The germline CDR1 and CDR2 sequences are MGHDK and SYGVNS. V lost 4 bases and J lost 3, with 15 bases in between. This CDR3 has 15 residues.

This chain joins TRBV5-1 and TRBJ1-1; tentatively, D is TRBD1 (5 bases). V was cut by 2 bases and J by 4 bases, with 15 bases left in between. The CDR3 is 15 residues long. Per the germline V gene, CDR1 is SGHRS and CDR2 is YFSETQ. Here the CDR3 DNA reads TGCGCCAGCAGCTTCCTATTTGGAGGGACCACTGAAGCTTTCTTT. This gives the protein CASSFLFGGTTEAFF.

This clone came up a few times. CDR3: CASSSQPTGMNTEAFF. For the CDR3, the DNA is TGCGCCAGCAGCTCGCAACCTACAGGGATGAACACTGAAGCTTTCTTT. The chain combines TRBV5-1 with TRBJ1-1, with TRBD1 as a possible D gene (6 bases). The CDR3 contains 16 residues. Looked up from germline, CDR1 is SGHRS and CDR2 is YFSETQ. V was shortened by 3 bases and J by 0 bases, with 15 bases between the two germline ends.

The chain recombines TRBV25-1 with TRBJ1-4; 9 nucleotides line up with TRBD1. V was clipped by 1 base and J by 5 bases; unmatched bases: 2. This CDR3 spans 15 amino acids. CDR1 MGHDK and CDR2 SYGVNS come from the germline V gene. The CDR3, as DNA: TGTGCCAGCAGTGAATCGACAGGGGGAAATGAAAAACTGTTTTTT. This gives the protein CASSESTGGNEKLFF. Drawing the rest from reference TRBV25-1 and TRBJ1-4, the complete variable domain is EADIYQTPRYLVIGTGKKITLECSQTMGHDKMYWYQQDPGMELHLIHYSYGVNSTEKGDLSSESTVSRIRTEHFPLTLESARPSHTSQYLCASSESTGGNEKLFFGSGTQLSVL.

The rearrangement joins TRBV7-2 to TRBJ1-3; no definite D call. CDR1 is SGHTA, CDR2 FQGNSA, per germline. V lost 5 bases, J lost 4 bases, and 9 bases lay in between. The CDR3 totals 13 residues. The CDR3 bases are TGTGCCAGCAGCCCAAATCTGGGAAACACCATATATTTT. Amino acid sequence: CASSPNLGNTIYF.

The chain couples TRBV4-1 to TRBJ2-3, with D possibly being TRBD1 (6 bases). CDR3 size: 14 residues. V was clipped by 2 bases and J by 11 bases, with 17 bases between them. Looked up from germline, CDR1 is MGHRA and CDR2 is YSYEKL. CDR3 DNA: TGCGCCAGCAGCCAAATTTCGGACAGCGAGAGGCAGTATTTT. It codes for CASSQISDSERQYF.

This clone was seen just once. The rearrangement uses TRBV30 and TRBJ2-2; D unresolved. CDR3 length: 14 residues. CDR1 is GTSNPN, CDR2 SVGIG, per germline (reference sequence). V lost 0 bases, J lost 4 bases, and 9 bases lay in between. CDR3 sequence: CAWSVTVITGELFF. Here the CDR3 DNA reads TGTGCCTGGAGTGTAACCGTTATCACCGGGGAGCTGTTTTTT.

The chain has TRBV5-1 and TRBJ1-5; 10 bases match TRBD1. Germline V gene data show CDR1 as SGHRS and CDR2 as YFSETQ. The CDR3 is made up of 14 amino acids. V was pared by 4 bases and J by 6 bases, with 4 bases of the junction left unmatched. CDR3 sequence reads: CASSPGQGVQPQHF. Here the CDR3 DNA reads TGCGCCAGCAGCCCTGGACAGGGGGTTCAGCCCCAGCATTTT.

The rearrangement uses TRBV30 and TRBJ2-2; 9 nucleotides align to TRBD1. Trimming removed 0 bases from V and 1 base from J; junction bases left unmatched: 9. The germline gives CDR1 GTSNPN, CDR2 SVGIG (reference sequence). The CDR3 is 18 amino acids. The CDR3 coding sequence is TGTGCCTGGAGTGTACGGAGAACAGGGGGCGGGAACACCGGGGAGCTGTTTTTT. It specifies CAWSVRRTGGGNTGELFF.

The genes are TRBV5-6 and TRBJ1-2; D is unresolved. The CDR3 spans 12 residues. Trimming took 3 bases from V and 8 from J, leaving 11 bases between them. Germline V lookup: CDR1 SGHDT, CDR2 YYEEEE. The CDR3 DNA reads TGTGCCAGCAGCTGGGGTGGTGCAGGCTACACCTTC. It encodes CASSWGGAGYTF.

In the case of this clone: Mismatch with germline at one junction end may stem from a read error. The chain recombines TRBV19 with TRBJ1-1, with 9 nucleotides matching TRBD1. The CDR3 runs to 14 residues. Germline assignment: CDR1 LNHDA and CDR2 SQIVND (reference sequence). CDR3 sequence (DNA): TGTGCCAGTAGTTGGGGACAGGGCGGACAAGAAGGTTTCTTT. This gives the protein CASSWGQGGQEGFF.

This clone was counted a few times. This CDR3 reads CASSSTRTEGTEAFF. The CDR3 DNA follows: TGCGCCAGCAGCTCGACTCGGACGGAGGGGACTGAAGCTTTCTTT. This chain joins TRBV5-1 and TRBJ1-1, with D tentatively TRBD1 (5 bases). V lost 3 bases, J lost 5 bases, and 17 bases lay in between. CDR1 SGHRS and CDR2 YFSETQ come from the germline V gene. CDR3 length: 15 residues.

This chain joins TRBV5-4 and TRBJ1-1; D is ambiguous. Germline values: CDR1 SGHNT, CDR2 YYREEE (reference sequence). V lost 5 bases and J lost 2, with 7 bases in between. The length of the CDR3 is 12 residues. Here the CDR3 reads CASSRGNTEAFF. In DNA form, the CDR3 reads TGTGCCAGCAGTCGAGGTAACACTGAAGCTTTCTTT.

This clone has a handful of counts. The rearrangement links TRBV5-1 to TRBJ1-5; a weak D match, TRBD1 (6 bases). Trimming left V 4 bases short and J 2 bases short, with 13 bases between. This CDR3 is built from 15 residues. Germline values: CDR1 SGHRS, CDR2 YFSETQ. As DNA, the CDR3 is TGCGCCAGCAGCCTGAGGGGGGCTGGCAATCAGCCCCAGCATTTT. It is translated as CASSLRGAGNQPQHF. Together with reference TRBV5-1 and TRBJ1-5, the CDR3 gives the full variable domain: KAGVTQTPRYLIKTRGQQVTLSCSPISGHRSVSWYQQTPGQGLQFLFEYFSETQRNKGNFPGRFSGRQFSNSRSEMNVSTLELGDSALYLCASSLRGAGNQPQHFGDGTRLSIL.

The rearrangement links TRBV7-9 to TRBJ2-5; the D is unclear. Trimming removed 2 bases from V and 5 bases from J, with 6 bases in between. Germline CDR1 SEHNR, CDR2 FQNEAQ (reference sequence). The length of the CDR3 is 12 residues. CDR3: CASSLNKETQYF. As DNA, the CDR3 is TGTGCCAGCAGCTTAAACAAGGAGACCCAGTACTTC. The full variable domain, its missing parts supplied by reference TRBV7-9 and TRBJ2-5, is DTGVSQNPRHKITKRGQNVTFRCDPISEHNRLYWYRQTLGQGPEFLTYFQNEAQLEKSRLLSDRFSAERPKGSFSTLEIQRTEQGDSAMYLCASSLNKETQYFGPGTRLLVL.

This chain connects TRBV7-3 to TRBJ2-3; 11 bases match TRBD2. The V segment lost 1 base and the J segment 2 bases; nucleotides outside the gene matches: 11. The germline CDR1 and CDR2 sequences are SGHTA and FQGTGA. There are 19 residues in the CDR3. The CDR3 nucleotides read TGTGCCAGCAGCTTAAATAGCGGGGGGGCCGAATCATTCACAGATACGCAGTATTTT. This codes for CASSLNSGGAESFTDTQYF.

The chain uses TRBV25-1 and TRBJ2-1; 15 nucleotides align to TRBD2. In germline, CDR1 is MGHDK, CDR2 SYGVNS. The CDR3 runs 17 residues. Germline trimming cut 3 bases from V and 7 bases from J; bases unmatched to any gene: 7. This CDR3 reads CASSDDSGTSGGNEQFF. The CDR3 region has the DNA TGTGCCAGCAGTGATGACTCCGGGACTAGCGGGGGGAATGAGCAGTTCTTC.

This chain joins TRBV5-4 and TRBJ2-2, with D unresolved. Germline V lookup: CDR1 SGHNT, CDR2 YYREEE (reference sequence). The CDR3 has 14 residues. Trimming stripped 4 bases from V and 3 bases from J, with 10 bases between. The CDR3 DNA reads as TGTGCCAGCAGCCCGGAGCGTTACACCGGGGAGCTGTTTTTT. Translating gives CASSPERYTGELFF.

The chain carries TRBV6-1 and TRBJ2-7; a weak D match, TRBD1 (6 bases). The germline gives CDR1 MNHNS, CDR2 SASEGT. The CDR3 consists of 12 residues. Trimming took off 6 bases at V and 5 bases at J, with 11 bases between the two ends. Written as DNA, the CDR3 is TGTGCCAGCAGAAGACAGGCCGACGAGCAGTACTTC. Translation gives CASRRQADEQYF.

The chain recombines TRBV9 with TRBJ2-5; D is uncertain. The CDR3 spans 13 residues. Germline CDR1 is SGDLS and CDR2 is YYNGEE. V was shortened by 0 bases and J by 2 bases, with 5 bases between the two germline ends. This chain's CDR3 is CASSVGPQETQYF. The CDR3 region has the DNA TGTGCCAGCAGCGTAGGACCTCAAGAGACCCAGTACTTC.

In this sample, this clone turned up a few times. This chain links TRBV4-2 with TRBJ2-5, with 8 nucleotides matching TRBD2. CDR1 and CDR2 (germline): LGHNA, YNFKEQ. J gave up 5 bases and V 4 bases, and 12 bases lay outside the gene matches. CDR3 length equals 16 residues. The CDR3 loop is CASSPNGGTRDETQYF. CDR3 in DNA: TGTGCCAGCAGCCCCAATGGGGGGACTAGAGATGAGACCCAGTACTTC.

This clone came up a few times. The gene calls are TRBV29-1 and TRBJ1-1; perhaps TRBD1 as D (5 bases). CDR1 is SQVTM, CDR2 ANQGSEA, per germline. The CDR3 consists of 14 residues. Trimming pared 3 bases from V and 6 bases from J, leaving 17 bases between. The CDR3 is CSVESRVDFAEAFF. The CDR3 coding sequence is TGCAGCGTTGAGTCCAGGGTGGATTTTGCTGAAGCTTTCTTT.

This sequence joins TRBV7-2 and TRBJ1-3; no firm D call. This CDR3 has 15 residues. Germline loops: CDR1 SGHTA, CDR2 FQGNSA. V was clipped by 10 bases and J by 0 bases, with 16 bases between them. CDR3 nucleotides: TGTGCCAATTGCGGGATCTACGCCTCTGGAAACACCATATATTTT. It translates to CANCGIYASGNTIYF.

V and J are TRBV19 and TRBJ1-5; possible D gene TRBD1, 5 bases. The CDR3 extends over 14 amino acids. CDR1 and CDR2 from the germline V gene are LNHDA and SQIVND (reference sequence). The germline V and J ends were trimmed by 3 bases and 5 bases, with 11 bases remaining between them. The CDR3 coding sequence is TGTGCCAGTAGTATGGGGCAGGGATATCAGCCCCAGCATTTT. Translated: CASSMGQGYQPQHF.

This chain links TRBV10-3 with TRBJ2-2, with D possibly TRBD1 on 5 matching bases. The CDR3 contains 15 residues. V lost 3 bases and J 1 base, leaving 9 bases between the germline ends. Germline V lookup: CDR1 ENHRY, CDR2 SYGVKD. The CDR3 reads CAISEQQVNTGELFF. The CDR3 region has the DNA TGTGCCATCAGTGAACAACAGGTGAACACCGGGGAGCTGTTTTTT.

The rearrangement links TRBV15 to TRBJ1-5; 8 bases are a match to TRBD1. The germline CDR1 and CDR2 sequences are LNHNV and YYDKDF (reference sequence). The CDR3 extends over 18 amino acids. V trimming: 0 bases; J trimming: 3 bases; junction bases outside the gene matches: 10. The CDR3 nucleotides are TGTGCCACCAGCAGAGACAGGGGGCGTCGAATGAACAATCAGCCCCAGCATTTT. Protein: CATSRDRGRRMNNQPQHF.

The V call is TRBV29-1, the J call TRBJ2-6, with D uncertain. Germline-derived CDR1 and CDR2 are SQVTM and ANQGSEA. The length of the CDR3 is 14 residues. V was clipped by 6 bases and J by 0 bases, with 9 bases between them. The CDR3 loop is CSVRVSSGANVLTF. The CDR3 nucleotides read TGCAGCGTCCGGGTTTCCTCTGGGGCCAACGTCCTGACTTTC. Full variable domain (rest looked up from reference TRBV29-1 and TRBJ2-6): SAVISQKPSRDICQRGTSLTIQCQVDSQVTMMFWYRQQPGQSLTLIATANQGSEATYESGFVIDKFPISRPNLTFSTLTVSNMSPEDSSIYLCSVRVSSGANVLTFGAGSRLTVL.

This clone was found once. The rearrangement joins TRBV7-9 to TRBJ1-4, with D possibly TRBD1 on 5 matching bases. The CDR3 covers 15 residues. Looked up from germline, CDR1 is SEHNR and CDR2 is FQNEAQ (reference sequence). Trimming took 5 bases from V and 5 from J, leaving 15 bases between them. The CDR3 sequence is CASSKHDRGNEKLFF. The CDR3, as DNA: TGTGCCAGCAGCAAACACGACAGAGGGAATGAAAAACTGTTTTTT.